This record concerns one TCR beta chain sequence. The V gene end was trimmed by 4 bases and the J gene end by 6 bases; junction bases not matched to a gene: 14. The CDR3 is 16 residues long. Germline lookup yields CDR1 GTSNPN and CDR2 SVGIG (reference sequence). This specimen comes from a study of blood T cell repertoires in COVID-19. The overall study: PBMCs, B-cell-depleted T cells, or T cells were the source of the cDNA or gDNA that made up the material.

Sequencing used immunoSEQ multiplex PCR; TCRdb keeps in-frame clones, though not all of them. The table records under 200,000 clones, around four fifths of them present only once. Sequencing input: peripheral blood. The chain recombines TRBV30 with TRBJ1-4; TRBD1 aligns across 7 bases. This receptor was obtained from a woman aged 25 to 45 with acute or convalescent COVID-19. In DNA form, the CDR3 reads TGTGCCTGGACCGGGAAAGGCCAGGGGGTACATGAAAAACTGTTTTTT. This translates into CAWTGKGQGVHEKLFF. Full variable domain (remainder filled in from reference TRBV30 and TRBJ1-4): SQTIHQWPATLVQPVGSPLSLECTVEGTSNPNLYWYRQAAGRGLQLLFYSVGIGQISSEVPQNLSASRPQDRQFILSSKKLLLSDSGFYLCAWTGKGQGVHEKLFFGSGTQLSVL.